Listed below are T cell receptor beta chains from one sample, sequenced in a study of post-analysis software for immune sequencing data. TCRdb independently ran MiXCR on the PCR reads; one entry per CDR3 protein. The sample yields a few hundred thousand distinct CDR3 sequences, 36% seen once. Source material: blood. The receptors originated from a girl between 5 and 17 years old with multiple sclerosis. Both conserved end residues are part of each CDR3. Each record gives: V gene, D gene, J gene, clone size, CDR3 DNA, CDR3 protein. D genes are given only for firm matches. Some rows mark clone size as missing; the rest say once, few, many or name a class of expanded clone.

v_call: TRBV2; d_call: .; j_call: TRBJ2-1; clone_size: many; cdr3_nt: TGTGCCAGCAGGCCGGGGACCGACTACAATGAGCAGTTCTTC; cdr3_aa: CASRPGTDYNEQFF
v_call: TRBV5-1; d_call: TRBD2; j_call: TRBJ2-4; clone_size: .; cdr3_nt: TGCGCCAGCAGCCTTTCCGGGACTAGCAATTCGGCCAAAAACATTCAGTACTTC; cdr3_aa: CASSLSGTSNSAKNIQYF
v_call: TRBV4-1; d_call: .; j_call: TRBJ2-3; clone_size: many; cdr3_nt: TGCGCCAGCAGCCAGGGCCCAATGGCAGATACGCAGTATTTT; cdr3_aa: CASSQGPMADTQYF
v_call: TRBV2; d_call: .; j_call: TRBJ2-5; clone_size: .; cdr3_nt: TGTGCCAGCAGTGAGGGGCGAGAGACCCAGTACTTC; cdr3_aa: CASSEGRETQYF
v_call: TRBV6-5; d_call: .; j_call: TRBJ1-2; clone_size: many; cdr3_nt: TGTGCCAGCCAATCCTCGGGTACCTATGGCTACACCTTC; cdr3_aa: CASQSSGTYGYTF
v_call: TRBV7-2; d_call: .; j_call: TRBJ2-3; clone_size: .; cdr3_nt: TGTGCCAGCAGCTTAGCAGCTCCGGGGACAGATACGCAGTATTTT; cdr3_aa: CASSLAAPGTDTQYF
v_call: TRBV7-8; d_call: .; j_call: TRBJ2-3; clone_size: .; cdr3_nt: TGTGCCAGCAGCTTTTACCGGGACTCTAGGAGTACGCAGTATTTT; cdr3_aa: CASSFYRDSRSTQYF
v_call: TRBV3-1; d_call: TRBD2; j_call: TRBJ2-5; clone_size: many; cdr3_nt: TGTGCCAGCAGCCTACTCAGCGGGAGGGGTAGAGAGACCCAGTACTTC; cdr3_aa: CASSLLSGRGRETQYF
v_call: TRBV5-1; d_call: TRBD2; j_call: TRBJ2-1; clone_size: many; cdr3_nt: TGCGCCAGCAGCCCCGGGGTAGCGGGGGGGACGTTGGTCGATGAGCAGTTCTTC; cdr3_aa: CASSPGVAGGTLVDEQFF
v_call: TRBV12-3/TRBV12-4; d_call: .; j_call: TRBJ1-6; clone_size: .; cdr3_nt: TGTGCCAGCTCGCGGGGGTTGGAGAATTCACCCCTCCACTTT; cdr3_aa: CASSRGLENSPLHF
v_call: TRBV20-1; d_call: .; j_call: TRBJ2-7; clone_size: .; cdr3_nt: TGCAGTGCTAGAGATTTCATTGCCTCCTACAATGAGCAGTACTTC; cdr3_aa: CSARDFIASYNEQYF
v_call: TRBV10-3; d_call: .; j_call: TRBJ1-1; clone_size: .; cdr3_nt: TGTGCCATCAGTGCCCAGGGCCTGAACACTGAAGCTTTCTTT; cdr3_aa: CAISAQGLNTEAFF
v_call: TRBV30; d_call: .; j_call: TRBJ1-2; clone_size: .; cdr3_nt: TGTGCCTGGTGGGGCAGGGACGGCTACACCTTC; cdr3_aa: CAWWGRDGYTF
v_call: TRBV27; d_call: .; j_call: TRBJ2-2; clone_size: .; cdr3_nt: TGTGCCAGCAGTATCCAGCCTGGGCCTCCCGGGGAGCTGTTTTTT; cdr3_aa: CASSIQPGPPGELFF
v_call: TRBV20-1; d_call: .; j_call: TRBJ2-7; clone_size: .; cdr3_nt: TGCAGTGCGAGGAGGGGGGTCTACGAGCAGTACTTC; cdr3_aa: CSARRGVYEQYF
v_call: TRBV5-5; d_call: .; j_call: TRBJ1-6; clone_size: .; cdr3_nt: TGTGCCAGCAGCTTGGACCCGGGACGTCGAAATTCACCCCTCCACTTT; cdr3_aa: CASSLDPGRRNSPLHF